The T cell receptor (beta chain) under discussion was sequenced for a study of Graves' ophthalmopathy and Graves' hyperthyroidism (dated by TCRdb to about 2018). Looking at the study overall: Hyperthyroidism was defined as stable when no progression to ophthalmopathy occurred within 18 months of follow-up. In total, 135 blood samples were TCR-sequenced: approximately 40 ophthalmopathy, approximately 80 hyperthyroidism and about 17 hyperthyroidism-to-ophthalmopathy patients. Once sampling was done, hyperthyroidism patients were given methimazole at a starting dose of 30 mg daily, while ophthalmopathy patients were given high-dose intravenous methylprednisolone. The study used TCR beta repertoire signatures to distinguish Graves' ophthalmopathy from Graves' hyperthyroidism and to predict progression to ophthalmopathy. For independent validation, a separate cohort was made up of 18 hyperthyroidism patients plus 17 patients who later progressed from hyperthyroidism to ophthalmopathy. In over five hyperthyroidism patients, the T-cell repertoires found in thyroid tissue were compared with those found in blood. To explore V-J signatures distinguishing ophthalmopathy from hyperthyroidism, a discovery set of 100 or so patients (about 44 ophthalmopathy, some 55 stable hyperthyroidism) was enrolled. What the study reported, not specific to this receptor: Ophthalmopathy was separated from stable hyperthyroidism by the 13-signature model with 85% to 90% sensitivity and about 81% specificity in cross-validation and with 80%/75% in the test set. Sample size was not predetermined statistically, and investigators were not blinded to group allocation. Most of the expanded thyroid clonotypes with a frequency above 0.001 were also detected in blood, and it was suggested that the thyroid immune response may be reflected by blood repertoires. In validation, the model predicted ophthalmopathy progression with about 64% sensitivity and less than 80% specificity; some twelve predicted patients were CT-confirmed with GO in a median of approximately six months.

The CDR3 spans 16 residues, from the cysteine through the phenylalanine. Kept here is only the CDR3 DNA, which spans 48 bases and is read in frame from base 1. From a lookup of the germline V gene, CDR1 and CDR2 are ENHRY and SYGVKD. V was cut back by 4 bases and J by 0 bases, leaving a gap of 13 bases between them. Hyperthyroidism patients were newly diagnosed, were aged 18 to 65 years, and had a disease duration under 2 months. Anyone with other autoimmune diseases, uncontrolled infections, pregnancy or lactation was excluded from the study. Clinical symptoms, serum thyroxine, TRAb, thyroid ultrasound and orbital computed tomography were used for diagnosis. Total RNA was extracted with Trizol reagent and quality-checked on an Agilent 2100 Bioanalyzer. Details on this clonotype: What antigen it recognizes has not been identified. One base away there is no much larger clone; base qualities are not given.

TCR beta CDR3 regions were amplified from RNA transcripts for repertoire sequencing. The first round of RT-PCR was done with HTBI primers and the Qiagen OneStep RT-PCR kit, and was followed by a second round of multiplex PCR, then size selection and purification. Sequencing of the libraries was carried out on an Illumina HiSeq2000 in paired-end mode with 100 bp reads. The paper's processing steps were these. SOAPnuke was used to process the reads, throwing out any read that had adapters, had uncalled bases, had a mean Phred below 15, or lacked an exact constant-primer or identifier match. COPE v1.2.5 was used to merge the high-quality paired reads. Unique nucleotide sequences were defined as clonotypes and aligned to IMGT TRB V, D and J references using MiTCR v1.1. The analysis was limited to V-J combinations with a frequency above 0.0001, which together covered 99.2% of repertoires. For each V-J combination, a TCR clonal expansion and chaos score was defined as F50 clonal expansion divided by the chaos observed in the TCRdist matrix. Welch's t-statistics and random forest were used to reduce features to more than ten V-J combinations, which were fed into a naive Bayes classifier. Thyroid-blood repertoire similarity was quantified with the Morisita-Horn index. TCRdb took the public reads, trimmed them with fastp at Q25, ran MiXCR for clone calling and kept in-frame beta chains. Here each entry gathers all rows of one CDR3 protein and keeps the most common genes and DNA. The V and J calls were not made by the authors but by TCRdb's processing. Here the sample has about 600,000 distinct CDR3 sequences; about 35% occur a single time. About 4% of the sample lies in the top ten.

The clonotype comes from an adult man with Graves' hyperthyroidism. The sample taken for sequencing was peripheral blood or thyroid tissue (not recorded which). The rearranged chain carries TRBV10-3 and TRBJ1-5, with the identity of the D gene unclear. The CDR3 corresponds to CAISGKGRHSNQPQHF. Read as DNA, the sequence is TGTGCCATCAGTGGTAAGGGTCGGCATAGCAATCAGCCCCAGCATTTT.